The following is a TCR beta chain sequence with its context. This clone appeared once. Which antigen it targets is not known. Per-nucleotide qualities are absent, and no much larger clonotype sits a single base away. In the prospective study, participants were roughly 18 to 95 years old, resided in 24 geographic areas of the United States, and were enrolled through a virtual design. To assign participants to cohorts, the prospective study relied on clinical history that participants themselves reported in a screening survey and a study questionnaire. A participant counted as exposed if, within 2 weeks of entering the study, that participant had been in contact with someone who had a PCR-confirmed or clinician-diagnosed COVID-19 case. Each participant in the prospective study had whole blood, serum and a nasopharyngeal or oropharyngeal swab collected by mobile phlebotomists. Over a roughly 2-month period, participants in the prospective study had the option of providing additional blood draws and questionnaires. Blood samples from the prospective study were shipped frozen or at room temperature prior to DNA extraction.

TCRbeta CDR3 regions were amplified from genomic DNA by means of the immunoSEQ Assay, a bias-controlled multiplex PCR. The original pipeline was this. The number of nucleated cells in each sample was estimated from the amplification of reference gene primers within the assay. To quantify the absolute abundance of each unique TCRbeta CDR3 rearrangement, sequence reads were collapsed and filtered. For each sample, productive Simpson clonality was calculated as the square root of Simpson's diversity index across productive rearrangements. Held by TCRdb, this immuneACCESS table contains in-frame sequences only and omits some clones. Under half of the omission traces to an unresolved V gene where checked; the cause of the rest is unknown. From that table come the V and J calls and clone size; the DNA was used to work out D and trimming. For this sample the table gives under 400,000 clones, of which roughly 90% were detected only once. The ten largest make up approximately 1% of the sample.

The sample comes from a study of blood T cell repertoires in COVID-19 (dated by TCRdb to 2018 to 2020). For the wider study: Collaborator samples came from the United States, Italy and Spain and covered acute and convalescent phases of COVID-19. The prospective study material was composed of cDNA or gDNA derived from T cells, B-cell-depleted T cells, or PBMCs. Subjects who had been exposed to COVID-19, were actively infected with it, or had recovered from it provided the deeply sampled blood TCRbeta repertoires that made up the dataset. The repertoires were released in a freely available public database intended as a resource for research on the immune response to SARS-CoV-2. Samples were obtained from the ongoing ImmuneRACE study (first 160 participants) and from about 1,300 subjects provided by 6 global collaborators. A de-identified subject ID, COVID-19 status, age in years and sex were almost always included in the sample metadata. Where HLA class I and class II types were available, the types were taken from metadata supplied by the sample provider, not from assay-based typing. Overall results and qualifications from the work: The amount of clinical and demographic metadata varied by source and participant and was provided uncurated.

CDR1 and CDR2 (LNHNV, YYDKDF) derive from the germline V gene (reference sequence). V has 0 bases trimmed and J has 7 bases trimmed; junction bases matching no gene number 2. From the cysteine up to the phenylalanine, the CDR3 has a length of 13 residues. The entry retains the CDR3 DNA only, 39 bases that are in frame from base 1. The clonotype originates from a woman younger than 45 who had been exposed to COVID-19. The V and J segments used are TRBV15 and TRBJ1-1; 7 junctional bases match TRBD1. The sample was PBMCs or T cells enriched from blood (not recorded which). The DNA sequence is as follows: TGTGCCACCAGCAGAGAAAACAGGGGTGAAGCTTTCTTT. Translated, it gives CATSRENRGEAFF.